This TCR beta chain was obtained from a study of T cell changes during pregnancy in multiple sclerosis. The method was immunoSEQ multiplex PCR; TCRdb's version includes in-frame clones alone and lacks a portion of them. The sample records under 60,000 clones, roughly 90% being singletons. This CDR3 has 14 residues. Trimming took off 7 bases at V and 2 bases at J, with 14 bases between the two ends. Germline V gene sequence: CDR1 SGHTA, CDR2 FQGNSA. This chain links TRBV7-2 with TRBJ1-1, with a weak D call TRBD1 (6 bases). This TCR derives from a female donor with multiple sclerosis, enrolled in a pregnancy study. Specimen: CD4+ T cells from peripheral blood mononuclear cells, collected after pregnancy. CDR3 protein: CASTQGSVNTEAFF. In DNA form, the CDR3 reads TGTGCCAGCACCCAGGGGTCGGTTAACACTGAAGCTTTCTTT.